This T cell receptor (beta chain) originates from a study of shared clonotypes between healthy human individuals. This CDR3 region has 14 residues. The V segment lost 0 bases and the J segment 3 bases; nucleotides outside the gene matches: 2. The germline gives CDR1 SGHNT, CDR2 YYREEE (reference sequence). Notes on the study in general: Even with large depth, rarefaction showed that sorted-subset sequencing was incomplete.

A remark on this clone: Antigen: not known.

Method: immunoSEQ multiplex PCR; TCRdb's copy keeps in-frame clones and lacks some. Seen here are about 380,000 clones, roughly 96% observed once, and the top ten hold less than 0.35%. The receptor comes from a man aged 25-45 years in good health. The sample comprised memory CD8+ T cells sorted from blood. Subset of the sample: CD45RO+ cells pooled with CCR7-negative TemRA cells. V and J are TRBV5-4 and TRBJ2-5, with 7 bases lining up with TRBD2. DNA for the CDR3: TGTGCCAGCAGCTTGGGGGCGGGGGAAGAGACCCAGTACTTC. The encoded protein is CASSLGAGEETQYF. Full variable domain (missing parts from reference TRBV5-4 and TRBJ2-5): ETGVTQSPTHLIKTRGQQVTLRCSSQSGHNTVSWYQQALGQGPQFIFQYYREEENGRGNFPPRFSGLQFPNYSSELNVNALELDDSALYLCASSLGAGEETQYFGPGTRLLVL.